This T cell receptor (beta chain) is drawn from a study of regulatory T cells in long-lasting Graves disease. For this clonotype: What it binds is not known.

Study-wide results and caveats: Persistent patients shared some 2,500 public clonotypes among themselves. Newly diagnosed patients shared fewer, at about a thousand. Sample size, which was small, may have reduced accuracy. Rather than thyroid tissue, only peripheral blood underwent study.

Documented time point: persistent/refractory GD, antithyroid drugs over 5 years with positive TRAb. RNA from PBMCs was the source of the TCR library. To make TCR beta libraries, researchers used iRepertoire HTBI primers and Arm-PCR of CDR3 regions. MiXCR, applied by TCRdb to the multiplex PCR reads, yields one record per CDR3 protein. The sample comprises under 500,000 distinct CDR3 sequences, around 20% of which are singletons, and around 20% rests with the top ten. Germline CDR1 reads MGHRA; CDR2 reads YSYEKL. The ends lost 4 bases at V and 3 bases at J; junction bases unmatched: 8. The CDR3 has 15 residues.

The sample consisted of peripheral blood mononuclear cells (PBMCs), taken when the disease was refractory, from a patient treated with antithyroid drugs. The V gene is TRBV4-1, the J gene TRBJ2-7; 8 nucleotides match TRBD1. The receptor was derived from a female donor with Graves disease. The CDR3 DNA follows: TGCGCCAGCAGCCGCCCCGGACAGGGTTACTACGAGCAGTACTTC. Its translation: CASSRPGQGYYEQYF.